The clone carrying this T cell receptor (beta chain) was seen only a few times. Its antigen is not known. Expressed TCRB transcripts were sequenced after all isolated RNA was converted to cDNA. Profiling relied on immunoSEQ multiplex PCR, and the TCRdb table lists in-frame clones only, not all of them. The table shows about 140,000 clones, with over 8% occurring only once. This specimen comes from a study of beta chain features in type 1 diabetes. Study-level results: Reduced insertions and increased deletions marked VDJ junctions in type 1 diabetes patients. Among all four CD4+ subsets, Type 1 diabetes patients had TCRB CDR3s that were moderately but significantly shorter.

Trimming left V 1 base short and J 0 bases short, with 10 bases between. CDR1 is SGHTA and CDR2 is FQGNSA in the germline V gene. CDR3 length: 16 residues. The chain couples TRBV7-2 to TRBJ1-5; D gene uncertain. Sequenced sample: central memory CD4+ T cells from blood. This clonotype originated in a middle-aged woman in good health. CDR3 protein: CASSLDGQISNQPQHF. The CDR3 coding sequence is TGTGCCAGCAGCTTAGATGGCCAGATTAGCAATCAGCCCCAGCATTTT.